This TCR beta chain came from a study of T cells in localized non-small cell lung cancer. Overall study results and limits: A denser population of T cells in blood accompanied longer overall survival. Uninvolved adjacent lung showed the highest T cell clonality, exceeding tumor.

Assay used: immunoSEQ multiplex PCR; TCRdb lists only in-frame clones, some missing. The sample carries roughly 35,000 clones, around 90% recorded once. This CDR3 has 16 residues. Germline V gives CDR1 KGHSH, CDR2 LQKENI. V lost 1 base to trimming and J lost 6 bases, with 13 bases between them. This clone was seen a single time. Its specificity is unknown. The receptor comes from a woman aged 35 to 75 with stage I lung adenocarcinoma. Sequencing used peripheral blood, obtained before any cancer treatment. The chain links TRBV18 to TRBJ1-6, with TRBD1 as a possible D gene (5 bases). The CDR3 sequence is CASSPHSAGFNSPLHF. In DNA, the CDR3 is TGTGCCAGCTCACCACATTCGGCAGGGTTTAATTCACCCCTCCACTTT.